This TCR beta chain was retrieved from a study of T cells in Graves' hyperthyroidism and ophthalmopathy. The CDR3 runs to 16 residues. Germline V gives CDR1 DFQATT, CDR2 SNEGSKA (reference sequence). This clonotype occurred a few times. Relative to the germline gene, one junction end is altered; a read error may explain this. Amplification targeted TCR beta CDR3 regions from RNA transcripts. Using the HTBI primer set, a first-round RT-PCR was run on the TCR CDR3. TCRdb re-analysed the multiplex PCR reads in MiXCR, keeping a single row per CDR3 protein. The sample includes hundreds of thousands of distinct CDR3 sequences, less than 20% seen only once; the top ten take approximately 7.5%.

This chain links TRBV20-1 with TRBJ1-4, with D possibly being TRBD1 (5 bases). The sequence derives from a young woman with Graves' hyperthyroidism. Sequencing was done on a sample of blood. CDR3 sequence: CRARGVSGRLNEKLFF. The CDR3 DNA reads as TGCAGAGCTAGAGGGGTATCGGGGAGGCTTAATGAAAAACTGTTTTTT.